Described below is a single T cell receptor (beta chain) sequence and its context. These data originate in a study of OX40 agonist ivuxolimab in advanced cancers. The CDR3 covers 13 residues. Germline loops: CDR1 MNHEY, CDR2 SMNVEV (reference sequence). The V end lost 4 bases, the J end lost 0 bases, and 7 bases lay between the germline ends. The data were produced by immunoSEQ multiplex PCR, yet TCRdb's version contains in-frame clones alone and is incomplete. This sample has around 50,000 clones, with around nine tenths found just once. The chain carries TRBV27 and TRBJ2-7; the D gene could be TRBD1 or TRBD2 (5 bases each). The sample was CD4+ or CD8+ T cells sorted from blood, taken in a trial of the OX40 agonist ivuxolimab. The receptor's source is an adult with an advanced solid tumor such as melanoma, head and neck, liver or kidney cancer. The CDR3 sequence is CASSSGPSYEQYF. CDR3 DNA: TGTGCCAGCAGTTCGGGACCCTCCTACGAGCAGTACTTC.